The present T cell receptor beta chain was sequenced within a study of OX40 agonist ivuxolimab in advanced cancers. A note on the overall study: Ivuxolimab was a fully human IgG2 agonistic monoclonal antibody targeting the costimulatory receptor OX40 (CD134). Intravenous ivuxolimab was administered to patients every 2 weeks at six dose levels: 0.01, 0.1, 0.3, 1.5, 3 and 10 mg/kg. Of the roughly 51 patients in dose escalation, about 20 had hepatocellular carcinoma, some 15 had melanoma, 9 had renal cell carcinoma and 9 had head and neck cancer. The dose-escalation cohort was 82.7% male with a mean age of about 65 years, ranging from roughly 20 to 80. Patients were allowed to have had prior anti-PD-1, anti-PD-L1 or anti-CTLA-4 therapy, and 40% of the dose-escalation patients had previously received checkpoint inhibitors. Three dose-escalation patients achieved partial responses, one with hepatocellular carcinoma and two with cutaneous melanoma. Peripheral TCRbeta sequencing was intended to test whether TCR sequence diversity was altered and clonal T-cell expansion was caused by ivuxolimab. The paper describes the monotherapy dose-escalation part (N of about 57 patients) of the phase I trial of ivuxolimab. Paper-wide results and their limitations: Low levels of normalized T-cell clonal expansion were also seen in some patients who did not respond. In partial responders in the 0.1-3.0 mg/kg groups, normalized peripheral clonal expansion was found to be among the lowest, especially among CD8+ T cells. Antigen specificity was not determined for the clonally expanded peripheral T cells. At doses of 0.1 to 3.0 mg/kg, clonal expansion of both CD4+ and CD8+ T cells in blood was seen between baseline and week 6. After ivuxolimab, more expanded clones were found on average in CD8+ T cells than in CD4+ T cells.

CDR1 and CDR2 were assigned from the germline V gene as SGHAT and FQNNGV. Trimming removed 6 bases from V and 0 bases from J; the gene matches leave 11 bases unexplained. From its cysteine to its phenylalanine, the CDR3 spans 17 amino acids. Only the CDR3 DNA stays, 51 bases, in frame from base 1. To sequence the TCRbeta CDR3 region, genomic DNA was isolated from the sorted cells. TCRbeta CDR3 regions were sequenced using the immunoSEQ Assay. TCRdb took this table from immuneACCESS and kept in-frame rearrangements with V and J called. Such tables lack part of the clones; where checked against another copy, unresolved V genes explain under half of the gap, and the rest is unexplained. The sample records almost 85,000 clones, 80% to 90% of which are singletons. Of the sample, less than 0.2% is held by the ten largest clones. Points on this clone: This receptor's antigen is unknown. The input lacks base qualities; no much larger clone sits a single base away.

The trial excluded patients who had a history of autoimmune disease or who were on systemic immunosuppression. In every dose cohort, peripheral blood was drawn for TCR sequencing at baseline, cycle 4 day 1, and cycle 7 day 1. Samples were obtained from an open-label, multicenter, first-in-human phase I dose-escalation trial of ivuxolimab. Adults with locally advanced or metastatic melanoma, renal cell, hepatocellular, or head and neck squamous cell carcinoma were enrolled in the trial. Before TCR sequencing, CD4+ T cells and CD8+ T cells from peripheral blood were sorted into separate populations. The clonotype originates from an adult with an advanced solid tumor such as melanoma, head and neck, liver or kidney cancer. This chain joins TRBV11-2 to TRBJ2-1; the central 7 bases match TRBD2. The sequencing here drew on CD4+ or CD8+ T cells sorted from blood, taken in a trial of the OX40 agonist ivuxolimab. Here is the DNA: TGTGCCAGCAGACCTACTAGCGCCATGAGCTCCTACAATGAGCAGTTCTTC. It translates to CASRPTSAMSSYNEQFF.